This section outlines one T cell receptor beta chain sequence together with its context. The data derive from a study of control samples from healthy donors and cancer patients. Method: immunoSEQ multiplex PCR; TCRdb's copy keeps in-frame clones and lacks some. The top ten clones hold 20% to 25% of a sample with 28,000 or so clones, 82% of them seen once. Trimming removed 7 bases from V and 9 bases from J; junction bases left unmatched: 12. CDR3 length: 14 residues. The germline V gene encodes CDR1 SNHLY and CDR2 FYNNEI. Material: PBMCs. This receptor was identified in a man between 60 and 75 years old with colorectal cancer. The chain couples TRBV2 to TRBJ2-1, with TRBD2 identical over 7 bases. The CDR3 spells CASTRGLEEGEQFF. CDR3 sequence (DNA): TGTGCCAGCACCCGCGGACTAGAGGAGGGTGAGCAGTTCTTC. Variable domain in full (rest from reference TRBV2 and TRBJ2-1): EPEVTQTPSHQVTQMGQEVILRCVPISNHLYFYWYRQILGQKVEFLVSFYNNEISEKSEIFDDQFSVERPDGSNFTLKIRSTKLEDSAMYFCASTRGLEEGEQFFGPGTRLTVL.